One and the same sample provided the 13 T cell receptor beta chains below, sequenced in a study of spatial heterogeneity in lung cancer. Indicated time point: sample taken at primary tumor resection. Whole RNA obtained from tumor, nontumor lung or frozen PBMC underwent sequencing without sorting. TCRdb reprocessed the 5' RACE reads via MiXCR and lists one record per CDR3 protein. The sample lists tens of thousands of distinct CDR3 sequences, roughly 12% seen once, with around 4.3% in the top ten. Specimen: PBMCs, collected at surgery. These receptors were taken from a male donor with early-stage non-small cell lung cancer.

CDR3 residues: CAIRVGGGANYGYTF. The CDR3 bases are TGTGCCATTCGCGTGGGGGGAGGAGCTAACTATGGCTACACCTTC. The V and J genes are TRBV12-3 or TRBV12-4 and TRBJ1-2; D may be TRBD1 (5 bases). The CDR3 consists of 15 residues. The V gene lost 10 bases and the J gene lost 0 bases, with 18 bases spanning the gap.

The chain uses TRBV7-9 and TRBJ2-1, with TRBD1 as a possible D gene (5 bases). The CDR3 length is 15 residues. The germline gives CDR1 SEHNR, CDR2 FQNEAQ (reference sequence). The V and J ends lost 2 bases and 2 bases respectively, with 10 bases between them. CDR3 protein: CASSLSGMTYNEQFF. Written as DNA, the CDR3 is TGTGCCAGCAGCTTATCAGGGATGACCTACAATGAGCAGTTCTTC. Full variable domain (rest looked up from reference TRBV7-9 and TRBJ2-1): DTGVSQNPRHKITKRGQNVTFRCDPISEHNRLYWYRQTLGQGPEFLTYFQNEAQLEKSRLLSDRFSAERPKGSFSTLEIQRTEQGDSAMYLCASSLSGMTYNEQFFGPGTRLTVL.

The gene calls are TRBV20-1 and TRBJ2-7, with 7 bases fitting TRBD1. After removal of 1 base from V and 3 bases from J, the junction contained 15 bases not matched to a gene. This CDR3 region has 17 residues. Germline V lookup: CDR1 DFQATT, CDR2 SNEGSKA (reference sequence). The CDR3 nucleotides are TGCAGTGCTAGAGGGGGTAGGGGACAGACAGATTACTACGAGCAGTACTTC. Translation gives CSARGGRGQTDYYEQYF.

This clonotype showed up just a few times. The rearrangement joins TRBV7-7 to TRBJ2-3; D uncertain. The CDR3 has 13 residues. Trimming cost V 0 bases and J 4 bases, with 5 bases left between them. Germline V gene data show CDR1 as SSHAT and CDR2 as FNYEAQ (reference sequence). CDR3 region: CASSLALSDTQYF. CDR3 DNA sequence: TGTGCCAGCAGCTTAGCCTTGTCAGATACGCAGTATTTT.

This clonotype has only a few counts. For the CDR3, the DNA is TGTGCCAGTAGTATGGGGCAGGGGGCTAGGCAGCCCCAGCATTTT. It specifies CASSMGQGARQPQHF. V gene TRBV19 combines with J gene TRBJ1-5; 8 bases line up with TRBD1. This CDR3 comprises 15 residues. The J segment lost 7 bases and the V segment lost 3 bases, leaving 8 bases of the junction unmatched. In germline, CDR1 is LNHDA, CDR2 SQIVND (reference sequence).

This sequence joins TRBV25-1 and TRBJ1-4, with 8 bases that match TRBD1. Germline assignment: CDR1 MGHDK and CDR2 SYGVNS. This CDR3 spans 16 amino acids. V shed 3 bases, J shed 8 bases, and the junction held 11 bases outside the gene matches. The CDR3 DNA is TGTGCCAGCAGTGACGGGGGAGGACAGGGACGGGAAAAACTGTTTTTT. As protein: CASSDGGGQGREKLFF.

This chain connects TRBV5-1 to TRBJ2-7; D uncertain. Trimming pared 0 bases from V and 3 bases from J, leaving 7 bases between. The CDR3 is 13 amino acids. Germline CDR1 SGHRS, CDR2 YFSETQ. The CDR3 spells CASSLDTGYEQYF. CDR3 nucleotides: TGCGCCAGCAGCTTGGACACTGGCTACGAGCAGTACTTC.

The rearrangement links TRBV7-2 to TRBJ1-1; 7 bases map to TRBD1. The germline gives CDR1 SGHTA, CDR2 FQGNSA. Trimming cost V 4 bases and J 2 bases; bases outside gene matches: 4. This CDR3 region has 14 residues. The CDR3 loop reads CASSYRGSNTEAFF. The CDR3 nucleotides are TGTGCCAGCAGCTACAGGGGAAGTAACACTGAAGCTTTCTTT.

This clonotype has just a few counts. The chain recombines TRBV10-2 with TRBJ1-3, with D unresolved. Deletions cut 0 bases from V and 4 bases from J, with 13 bases between. Germline CDR1 WSHSY, CDR2 SAAADI. The CDR3 runs 16 residues. The CDR3 protein is CASSESRSAAGNTIYF. The CDR3 DNA follows: TGCGCCAGCAGTGAGTCGAGGAGCGCGGCGGGAAACACCATATATTTT.

V gene TRBV29-1 combines with J gene TRBJ1-2, with 7 bases identical to TRBD1. Germline loops: CDR1 SQVTM, CDR2 ANQGSEA. With 3 bases clipped from V and 1 base from J, the junction kept 11 bases outside the gene matches. The CDR3 has 16 amino acids. CDR3 sequence: CSVETGRTLGNYGYTF. The CDR3 coding sequence is TGCAGCGTTGAGACAGGGAGAACCTTGGGTAACTATGGCTACACCTTC.

The chain joins TRBV18 to TRBJ1-1; D perhaps matches TRBD1 (6 bases). CDR3 length: 13 residues. Trimming cost V 8 bases and J 1 base, with 11 bases left between them. CDR1 is KGHSH, CDR2 LQKENI, per germline. CDR3 amino acids: CASTGHPNTEAFF. The CDR3 DNA is TGTGCCAGCACGGGACACCCGAACACTGAAGCTTTCTTT.

This clonotype was detected only a few times. The chain couples TRBV5-1 to TRBJ1-6; D gene uncertain. This CDR3 comprises 12 residues. Germline CDR1 and CDR2: SGHRS and YFSETQ. Trimming took 4 bases from V and 9 from J, leaving 8 bases between them. The CDR3 here is CASSAVGSPLHF. CDR3 in DNA: TGCGCCAGCAGCGCTGTAGGTTCACCCCTCCACTTT.

This chain links TRBV30 with TRBJ2-2; no definite D call. CDR1 and CDR2 (germline): GTSNPN, SVGIG (reference sequence). The germline V and J ends were trimmed by 4 bases and 0 bases, with 6 bases remaining between them. This CDR3 has 13 amino acids. CDR3: CAWTRSNTGELFF. The CDR3 DNA sequence: TGTGCCTGGACACGGTCGAACACCGGGGAGCTGTTTTTT.